This record looks at one TCR beta chain sequence and its context. What antigen it recognizes has not been identified. No base quality information exists; no much larger clone differs at one position. These data are taken from a study of blood T cell repertoires in COVID-19 (dated by TCRdb to about 2020). Describing the broader study: The collaborator samples originated in the United States, Italy and Spain and spanned the acute and convalescent phases of COVID-19. The prospective study material was composed of cDNA or gDNA derived from T cells, B-cell-depleted T cells, or PBMCs. Subjects who had been exposed to COVID-19, were actively infected with it, or had recovered from it provided the deeply sampled blood TCRbeta repertoires that made up the dataset. The repertoires were made available in a free public database intended to serve as a resource for research on the immune response to SARS-CoV-2. Samples were obtained from the ongoing ImmuneRACE study (first 160 participants) and from 1,200 or so subjects provided by 6 global collaborators. A de-identified subject ID, COVID-19 status, age in years and sex were almost always included in the sample metadata. Where available, HLA class I and class II types were taken from metadata supplied by the sample provider and were not determined by assay-based typing. Overall results and qualifications from the work: The quantity of clinical and demographic metadata differed by source and by participant and was supplied without curation.

Collaborating institutions collected whole blood in K2EDTA tubes following their own protocols. Collaborator samples were shipped for TCRbeta analysis as frozen whole blood, isolated PBMCs, or DNA extracted from either sample type. V is clipped by 5 bases and J by 2 bases, and the sequence between their germline boundaries is 13 bases long. The CDR3 runs 14 residues from the cysteine to the phenylalanine. The entry retains the CDR3 DNA only, 42 bases that are in frame from base 1. CDR1 and CDR2 are read off the germline V gene as MDHEN and SYDVKM. TCRbeta CDR3 regions were amplified from genomic DNA by means of the immunoSEQ Assay, a bias-controlled multiplex PCR. For the original study's pipeline: Nucleated cell counts per sample were estimated from amplification of reference gene primers within the assay. Sequence reads were collapsed and filtered to measure the absolute abundance of every unique TCRbeta CDR3 rearrangement. For each sample, productive Simpson clonality was calculated as the square root of Simpson's diversity index across productive rearrangements. This immuneACCESS table, as held by TCRdb, lists in-frame sequences with V and J called but not all clones. Of the missing ones, under half trace to an unresolved V gene in checked studies; the others have no known cause. V, J and clone size derive from that table, while D and trimming were established from the DNA sequence. Recorded for this sample are about 180,000 clones; 80% to 90% of them occurred a single time. The top ten constitute around 3.3% of the sample.

The chain was built from TRBV28 and TRBJ2-7; a weak D assignment points to TRBD1 (6 bases agree). Sequenced sample: peripheral blood. This TCR was sampled from a man in his 60s with acute or convalescent COVID-19. The nucleotide sequence reads TGTGCCAGCAGTCTCGGGACAAATACCTACGAGCAGTACTTC. Translated, this is CASSLGTNTYEQYF.